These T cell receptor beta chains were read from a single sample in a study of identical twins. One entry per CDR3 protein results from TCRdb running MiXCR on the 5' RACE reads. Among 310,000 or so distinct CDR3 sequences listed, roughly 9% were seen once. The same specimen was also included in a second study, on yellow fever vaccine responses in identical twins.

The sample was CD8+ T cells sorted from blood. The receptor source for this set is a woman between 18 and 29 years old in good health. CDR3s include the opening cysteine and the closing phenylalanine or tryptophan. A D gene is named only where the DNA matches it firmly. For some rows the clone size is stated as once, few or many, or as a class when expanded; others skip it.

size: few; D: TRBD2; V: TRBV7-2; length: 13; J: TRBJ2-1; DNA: TGTGCCAGCAGGGGACTAGCGGTGAATGAGCAGTTCTTC; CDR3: CASRGLAVNEQFF
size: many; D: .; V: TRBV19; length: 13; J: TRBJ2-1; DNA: TGTGCCAGTAGTATAGGGGCTTACAATGAGCAGTTCTTC; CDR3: CASSIGAYNEQFF
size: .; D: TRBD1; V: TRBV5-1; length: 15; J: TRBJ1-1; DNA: TGCGCCAGCAGCTCCCGACAGGGAGGGTACACTGAAGCTTTCTTT; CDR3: CASSSRQGGYTEAFF
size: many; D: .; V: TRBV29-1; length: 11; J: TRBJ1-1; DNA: TGCAGCGTTGCCCCGAACACTGAAGCTTTCTTT; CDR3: CSVAPNTEAFF
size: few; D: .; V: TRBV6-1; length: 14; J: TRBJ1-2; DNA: TGTGCCAGCAGTGAGTGGGGGGCGGCAGTTGGCTACACCTTC; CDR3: CASSEWGAAVGYTF
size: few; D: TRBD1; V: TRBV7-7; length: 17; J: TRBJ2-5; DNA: TGTGCTAGCAGCTTCGGTCATGAGGGACAGACCGGAGAGACCCAGTACTTC; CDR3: CASSFGHEGQTGETQYF
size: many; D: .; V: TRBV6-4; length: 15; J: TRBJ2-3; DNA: TGTGCCAGCAGCGATGGACTTTCTAGCACAGATACGCAGTATTTT; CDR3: CASSDGLSSTDTQYF
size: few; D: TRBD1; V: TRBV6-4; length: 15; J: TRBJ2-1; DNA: TGTGCCAGCAGCGCCAGCCCGACAGGGGACAATGAGCAGTTCTTC; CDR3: CASSASPTGDNEQFF
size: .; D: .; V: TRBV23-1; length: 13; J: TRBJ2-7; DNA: TGCGCCAGCAGATTTTTACAGGCCTACGAGCAGTACTTC; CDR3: CASRFLQAYEQYF
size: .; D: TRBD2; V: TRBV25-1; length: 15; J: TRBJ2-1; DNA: TGTGCCAGCATTATAGGGGCGGGGGATTACAATGAGCAGTTCTTC; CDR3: CASIIGAGDYNEQFF
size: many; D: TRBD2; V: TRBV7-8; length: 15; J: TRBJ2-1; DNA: TGTGCCAGCAGACGATCTAGCGGCACCTACAATGAGCAGTTCTTC; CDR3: CASRRSSGTYNEQFF
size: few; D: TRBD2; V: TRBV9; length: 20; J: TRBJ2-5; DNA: TGTGCCAGCAGCGGATCGGGGTTTAAAGGGACTAGCCCCCACCAAGAGACCCAGTACTTC; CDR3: CASSGSGFKGTSPHQETQYF
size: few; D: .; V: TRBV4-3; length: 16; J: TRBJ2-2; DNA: TGCGCCAGCAGCCGGAGCTGGGACGCGAACACCGGGGAGCTGTTTTTT; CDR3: CASSRSWDANTGELFF
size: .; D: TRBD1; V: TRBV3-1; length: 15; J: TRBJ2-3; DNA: TGTGCCAGCAGCCCCGGACAGGGTACAGTAGATACGCAGTATTTT; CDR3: CASSPGQGTVDTQYF
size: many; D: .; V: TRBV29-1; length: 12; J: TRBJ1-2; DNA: TGCAGCGTTGACCCAGAGGGCTATGGCTACACCTTC; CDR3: CSVDPEGYGYTF
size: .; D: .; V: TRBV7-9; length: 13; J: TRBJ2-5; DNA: TGTGCCAGCAGCTCCTGGGAGGAGGAGACCCAGTACTTC; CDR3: CASSSWEEETQYF
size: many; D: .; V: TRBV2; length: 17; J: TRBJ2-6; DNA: TGTGCCAGCAGAGGACCTTTTGTGGAGAGCGGGGCCAACGTCCTGACTTTC; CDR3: CASRGPFVESGANVLTF
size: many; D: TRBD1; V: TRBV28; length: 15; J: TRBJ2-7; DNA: TGTGCCAGCAGAGCTCTGACAGGGGGGGGGTACGAGCAGTACTTC; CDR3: CASRALTGGGYEQYF
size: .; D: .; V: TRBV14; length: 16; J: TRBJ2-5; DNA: TGTGCCAGCAGCCAAGATCCTAGTTGGGTTGTAGAGACCCAGTACTTC; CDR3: CASSQDPSWVVETQYF
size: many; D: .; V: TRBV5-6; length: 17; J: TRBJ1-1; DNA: TGTGCCAGCAGCTCCATCCTCTTCCCACAGGGGAACACTGAAGCTTTCTTT; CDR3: CASSSILFPQGNTEAFF
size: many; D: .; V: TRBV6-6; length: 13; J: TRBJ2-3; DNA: TGTGCCAGCAAGTGGGGGTCGACAGATACGCAGTATTTT; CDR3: CASKWGSTDTQYF
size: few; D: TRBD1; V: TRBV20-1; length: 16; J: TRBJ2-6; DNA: TGCAGTGCGAGCCCAGGGGGCCCCTCTGGGGCCAACGTCCTGACTTTC; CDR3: CSASPGGPSGANVLTF
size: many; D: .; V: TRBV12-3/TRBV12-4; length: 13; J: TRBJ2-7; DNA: TGTGCCAGCAGTTTTCACCGCGAGGACGAGCAGTACTTC; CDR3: CASSFHREDEQYF
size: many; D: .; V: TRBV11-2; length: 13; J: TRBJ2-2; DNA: TGTGCCAGCAGCTTAGACGGAGCCGGGGAGCTGTTTTTT; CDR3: CASSLDGAGELFF
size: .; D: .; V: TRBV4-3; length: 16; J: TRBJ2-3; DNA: TGCGCCAGCAGCCTAGTAGCGGCCACTAGCACAGATACGCAGTATTTT; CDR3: CASSLVAATSTDTQYF